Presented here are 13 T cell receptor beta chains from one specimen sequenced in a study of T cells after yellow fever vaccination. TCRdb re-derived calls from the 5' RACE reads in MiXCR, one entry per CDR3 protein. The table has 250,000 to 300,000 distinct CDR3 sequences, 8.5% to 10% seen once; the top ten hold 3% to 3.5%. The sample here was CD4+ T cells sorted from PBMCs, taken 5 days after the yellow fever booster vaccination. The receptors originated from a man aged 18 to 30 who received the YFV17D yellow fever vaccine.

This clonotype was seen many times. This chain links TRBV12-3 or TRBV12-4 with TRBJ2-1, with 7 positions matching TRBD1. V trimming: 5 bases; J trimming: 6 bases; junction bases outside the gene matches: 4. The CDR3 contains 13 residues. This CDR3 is CASSPTGVNEQFF. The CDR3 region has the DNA TGTGCCAGCAGTCCTACAGGGGTCAATGAGCAGTTCTTC.

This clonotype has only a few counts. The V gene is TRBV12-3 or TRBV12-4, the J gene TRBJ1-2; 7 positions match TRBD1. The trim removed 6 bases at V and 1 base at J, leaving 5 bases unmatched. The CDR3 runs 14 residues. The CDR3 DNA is TGTGCCAGCAGCCGGGACAGCTATAACTATGGCTACACCTTC. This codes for CASSRDSYNYGYTF.

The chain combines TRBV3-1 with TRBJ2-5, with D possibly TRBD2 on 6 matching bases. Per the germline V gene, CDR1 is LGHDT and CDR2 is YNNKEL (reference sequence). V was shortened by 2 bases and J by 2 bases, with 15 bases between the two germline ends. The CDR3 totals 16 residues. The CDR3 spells CASSQRRDGGQETQYF. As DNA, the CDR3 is TGTGCCAGCAGCCAACGGCGTGACGGGGGACAAGAGACCCAGTACTTC.

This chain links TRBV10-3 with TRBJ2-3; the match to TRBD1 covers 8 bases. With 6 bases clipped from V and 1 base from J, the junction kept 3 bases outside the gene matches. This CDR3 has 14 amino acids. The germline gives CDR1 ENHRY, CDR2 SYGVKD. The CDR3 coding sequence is TGTGCCATCAGACAGGGGGACGGCACAGATACGCAGTATTTT. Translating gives CAIRQGDGTDTQYF.

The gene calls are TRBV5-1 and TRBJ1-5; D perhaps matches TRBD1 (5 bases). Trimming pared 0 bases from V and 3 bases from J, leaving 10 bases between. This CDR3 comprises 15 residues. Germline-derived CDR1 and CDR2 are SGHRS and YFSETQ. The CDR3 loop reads CASSLDTGHNQPQHF. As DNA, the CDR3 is TGCGCCAGCAGCTTGGACACAGGACACAATCAGCCCCAGCATTTT.

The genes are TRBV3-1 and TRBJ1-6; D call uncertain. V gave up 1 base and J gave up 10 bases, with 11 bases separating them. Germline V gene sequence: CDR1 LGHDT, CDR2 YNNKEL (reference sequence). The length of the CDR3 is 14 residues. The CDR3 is CASSQVSGDSPLHF. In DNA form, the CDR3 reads TGTGCCAGCAGCCAAGTTTCTGGTGACTCACCCCTCCACTTT.

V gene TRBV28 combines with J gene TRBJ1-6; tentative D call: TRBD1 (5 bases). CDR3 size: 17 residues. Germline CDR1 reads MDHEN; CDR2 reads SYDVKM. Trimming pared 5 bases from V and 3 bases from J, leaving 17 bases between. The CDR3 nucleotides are TGTGCCAGCAGTCCGCCGGGGGGAGGTGACTATAATTCACCCCTCCACTTT. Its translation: CASSPPGGGDYNSPLHF. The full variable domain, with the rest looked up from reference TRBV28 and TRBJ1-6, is DVKVTQSSRYLVKRTGEKVFLECVQDMDHENMFWYRQDPGLGLRLIYFSYDVKMKEKGDIPEGYSVSREKKERFSLILESASTNQTSMYLCASSPPGGGDYNSPLHFGNGTRLTVT.

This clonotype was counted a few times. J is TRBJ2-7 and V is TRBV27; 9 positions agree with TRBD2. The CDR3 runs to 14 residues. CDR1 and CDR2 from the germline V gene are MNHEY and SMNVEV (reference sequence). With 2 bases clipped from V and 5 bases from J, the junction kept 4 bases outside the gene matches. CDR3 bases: TGTGCCAGCAGTTTACAGCGGGGGGCGGACGAGCAGTACGTC. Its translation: CASSLQRGADEQYV.

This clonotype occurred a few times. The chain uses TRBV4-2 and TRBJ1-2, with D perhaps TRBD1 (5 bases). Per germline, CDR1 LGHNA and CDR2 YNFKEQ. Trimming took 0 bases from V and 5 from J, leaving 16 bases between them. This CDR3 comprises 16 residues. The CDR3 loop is CASSQDRSGTQYGYTF. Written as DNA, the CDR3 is TGTGCCAGCAGCCAAGATAGGTCAGGGACCCAATATGGCTACACCTTC.

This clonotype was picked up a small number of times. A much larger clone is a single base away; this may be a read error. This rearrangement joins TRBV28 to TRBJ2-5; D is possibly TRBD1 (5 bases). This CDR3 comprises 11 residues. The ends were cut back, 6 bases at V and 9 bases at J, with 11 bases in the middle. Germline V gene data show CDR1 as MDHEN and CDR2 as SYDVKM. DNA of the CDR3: TGTGCCAGCAGCTCTATGGGGCCCCAGTACTTC. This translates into CASSSMGPQYF.

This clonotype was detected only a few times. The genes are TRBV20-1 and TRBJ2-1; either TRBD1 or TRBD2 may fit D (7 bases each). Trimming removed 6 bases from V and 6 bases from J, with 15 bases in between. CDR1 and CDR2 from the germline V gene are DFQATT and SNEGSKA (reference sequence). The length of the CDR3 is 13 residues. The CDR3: CSAKTGTINEQFF. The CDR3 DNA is TGCAGTGCAAAGACAGGGACTATCAATGAGCAGTTCTTC.

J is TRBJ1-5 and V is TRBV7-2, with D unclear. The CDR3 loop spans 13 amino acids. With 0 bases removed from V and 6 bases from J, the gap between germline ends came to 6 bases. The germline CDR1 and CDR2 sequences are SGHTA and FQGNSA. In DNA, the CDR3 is TGTGCCAGCAGCTTAGCCCCCGGTCAGCCCCAGCATTTT. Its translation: CASSLAPGQPQHF.

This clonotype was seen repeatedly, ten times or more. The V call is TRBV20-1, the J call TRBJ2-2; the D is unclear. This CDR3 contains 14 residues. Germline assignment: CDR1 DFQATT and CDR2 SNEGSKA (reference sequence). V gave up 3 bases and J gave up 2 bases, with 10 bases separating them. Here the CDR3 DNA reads TGCAGTGCTAGCCAGGCAGAAAACACCGGGGAGCTGTTTTTT. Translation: CSASQAENTGELFF.